This T cell receptor (beta chain) originates from a study of blood T cell repertoires in COVID-19. Clones were read by immunoSEQ multiplex PCR, and TCRdb kept only the in-frame ones, dropping some. This sample yields a few hundred thousand clones, of which roughly 86% are seen a single time; roughly 1.4% belongs to the top ten. Participants' own reports of clinical history determined their cohort assignment. This clonotype originated in a man under 40 who had recovered from COVID-19. The material sequenced was PBMCs or T cells enriched from blood (not recorded which).

The CDR3 is CASSRLTSGGVNEQFF. The CDR3 nucleotides are TGTGCCAGCAGCCGCCTGACTAGCGGGGGGGTTAATGAGCAGTTCTTC. This chain uses TRBV2 with TRBJ2-1; the match to TRBD2 covers 14 bases. The germline gives CDR1 SNHLY, CDR2 FYNNEI. J was trimmed by 7 bases and V by 6 bases; bases with no gene match: 8. This CDR3 comprises 16 residues.